This T cell receptor beta chain came from a study of cytomegalovirus exposure and HLA in healthy donors. The study, taken as a whole, reports: On later analysis, the bulk of CMV-associated TCR beta chains appeared to be HLA-restricted. Despite most TCR sequences being rare, some public TCRs occurred in many donors.

The primer mix had 60 Vbeta and 13 Jbeta primers. The table came from immunoSEQ multiplex PCR; TCRdb's copy has only in-frame clones and leaves some out. The sample consists of more than 90,000 clones, around three quarters of them appearing once. Points on this clone: What it binds is not known.

Trimming removed 6 bases at V and 2 bases at J, with 4 bases between. The germline V gene encodes CDR1 DFQATT and CDR2 SNEGSKA (reference sequence). This CDR3 comprises 10 residues. V is TRBV20-1 and J is TRBJ1-2; no definite D call. What was sequenced was PBMCs. This TCR came from a young man in good health and CMV-seronegative. The CDR3 spells CSAINYGYTF. The CDR3 DNA is TGCAGTGCCATCAACTATGGCTACACCTTC.